These 22 T cell receptor beta chains share one sample of origin, sequenced in a study of cytomegalovirus exposure and HLA in healthy donors. A multiplex PCR was run with 60 Vbeta primers and 13 Jbeta primers. The protocol was immunoSEQ multiplex PCR, while the TCRdb copy is restricted to in-frame clones and leaves out a portion. The specimen's table records just over 150,000 clones. Sequencing was carried out using PBMCs. The receptors were sampled from a man aged 30-40 years in good health and CMV-seronegative.

The genes are TRBV21-1 and TRBJ2-1; the table gives TRBD2 as D, unverified against the DNA. TRBV21-1 is termed a pseudogene. This CDR3 contains 16 residues. The CDR3 DNA sequence: TGTGCCAGCAGCAACCCAGCGGACCTCTCCTACAATGAGCAGTTCTTC. Translating gives CASSNPADLSYNEQFF.

The chain joins TRBV5-1 to TRBJ1-1; a weak D match, TRBD1 (6 bases). Trimming shortened V by 4 bases and J by 1 base, and 14 bases separated the two germline ends. The CDR3 has 15 residues. Per germline, CDR1 SGHRS and CDR2 YFSETQ. The CDR3 is CASSQGQGTNTEAFF. The CDR3 region has the DNA TGCGCCAGCAGCCAAGGGCAGGGGACGAACACTGAAGCTTTCTTT.

To note about this clone: The junction shows a germline mismatch at one end, possibly a read error. This chain uses TRBV2 with TRBJ2-7; D perhaps matches TRBD1 (6 bases). The germline V gene encodes CDR1 SNHLY and CDR2 FYNNEI. This CDR3 region has 12 residues. CDR3 coding DNA: TGTGCCAGCAACCTGGGACATCGAGGGGCAGTATTC. The encoded protein is CASNLGHRGAVF.

The chain uses TRBV18 and TRBJ1-4; tentatively, D is TRBD1 (5 bases). CDR1 KGHSH and CDR2 LQKENI come from the germline V gene. The CDR3 consists of 15 residues. Trimming pared 5 bases from V and 0 bases from J, leaving 10 bases between. The CDR3 here is CASSDSRTTNEKLFF. The DNA of the CDR3 is TGTGCCAGCTCAGACAGCCGGACAACTAATGAAAAACTGTTTTTT.

The chain couples TRBV6-1 to TRBJ2-1; 11 nucleotides match TRBD2. Germline assignment: CDR1 MNHNS and CDR2 SASEGT. The J segment lost 9 bases and the V segment lost 3 bases, leaving 22 bases of the junction unmatched. CDR3 length: 20 residues. The CDR3 nucleotides are TGTGCCAGCAGTGATCCCCCACACGGCGACTCACTAGCGGGAGTACTTGAGCAGTTCTTC. It is translated as CASSDPPHGDSLAGVLEQFF.

Comment on this clone: The germline gene is not matched at one end of the junction; a read error may be the cause. This sequence joins TRBV29-1 and TRBJ2-3; 10 bases line up with TRBD1. The germline V gene encodes CDR1 SQVTM and CDR2 ANQGSEA. CDR3 length: 10 amino acids. The CDR3 here is CSGGDRGFTF. Here the CDR3 DNA reads TGCAGCGGTGGGGACAGGGGCTTTACGTTT.

This chain links TRBV11-2 with TRBJ1-6; D may be TRBD1 (5 bases). V dropped 0 bases and J dropped 13 bases, with 22 bases sitting between them. CDR1 and CDR2 (germline): SGHAT, FQNNGV. The CDR3 runs 17 residues. DNA of the CDR3: TGTGCCAGCAGCTTAGAAGGCGGATGGAGGGGAAGGAGTCCCCTCCACTTT. Amino acids: CASSLEGGWRGRSPLHF.

The chain carries TRBV6-5 and TRBJ2-3; tentatively, D is TRBD2 (5 bases). The germline V and J ends were trimmed by 2 bases and 6 bases, with 15 bases remaining between them. This CDR3 is 15 amino acids long. Germline V gene data show CDR1 as MNHEY and CDR2 as SVGAGI. CDR3 sequence: CASSYAAGRGDTQYF. The DNA for the CDR3 is TGTGCCAGCAGTTACGCCGCCGGCCGGGGTGATACGCAGTATTTT.

The chain is built from TRBV6-1 and TRBJ2-5; 9 bases are a match to TRBD2. The CDR3 length is 17 residues. V shed 2 bases, J shed 4 bases, and the junction held 11 bases outside the gene matches. Germline CDR1 MNHNS, CDR2 SASEGT. The CDR3, as DNA: TGTGCCAGCAGTGAAAGAAGAGTAGCGGGAGTTGGAGAGACCCAGTACTTC. Translation: CASSERRVAGVGETQYF.

The chain combines TRBV12-5 with TRBJ2-1; a possible D gene is TRBD1 (5 bases). This CDR3 contains 14 residues. Trimming took off 6 bases at V and 2 bases at J, with 11 bases between the two ends. Germline lookup yields CDR1 LGHNT and CDR2 FRNRAP. CDR3 sequence: CASGDSTAYNEQFF. Written as DNA, the CDR3 is TGTGCTAGTGGAGACAGTACCGCCTACAATGAGCAGTTCTTC.

V and J are TRBV27 and TRBJ2-7; 9 positions agree with TRBD1. There are 14 residues in the CDR3. Unmatched junction bases numbered 4, after V lost 4 bases and J lost 3 bases. Germline-derived CDR1 and CDR2 are MNHEY and SMNVEV (reference sequence). The DNA for the CDR3 is TGTGCCAGCAGTTCGGGACAGGGACACTACGAGCAGTACTTC. Translating it yields CASSSGQGHYEQYF.

This chain links TRBV27 with TRBJ2-7; no definite D call. Trimming cost V 3 bases and J 0 bases, with 6 bases left between them. Germline V gene lookup returns CDR1 MNHEY and CDR2 SMNVEV (reference sequence). This CDR3 contains 13 residues. CDR3 protein: CASSLISSYEQYF. The CDR3 bases are TGTGCCAGCAGTTTGATCAGCTCCTACGAGCAGTACTTC.

This rearrangement joins TRBV4-3 to TRBJ1-2, with 11 bases lining up with TRBD1. Germline trimming cut 5 bases from V and 4 bases from J; bases unmatched to any gene: 9. CDR1 is LGHNA and CDR2 is YSLEER in the germline V gene. The CDR3 contains 16 residues. CDR3 coding DNA: TGCGCCAGCAGCGTTCGGACAGGGGGCAATTCCTATGGCTACACCTTC. It encodes CASSVRTGGNSYGYTF.

The chain couples TRBV7-9 to TRBJ2-2; D uncertain. The CDR3 runs 14 residues. Trimming pared 5 bases from V and 2 bases from J, leaving 9 bases between. Germline V gene lookup returns CDR1 SEHNR and CDR2 FQNEAQ (reference sequence). The CDR3 nucleotides read TGTGCCAGCAGCCGGAACAGCAACACCGGGGAGCTGTTTTTT. Protein: CASSRNSNTGELFF.

V and J are TRBV10-1 and TRBJ2-1, with 9 bases that match TRBD2. CDR1 is WNHNN, CDR2 SYGVQD, per germline (reference sequence). This CDR3 comprises 16 residues. V shed 0 bases, J shed 7 bases, and the junction held 7 bases outside the gene matches. CDR3: CASSESKLAGGNEQFF. CDR3 sequence (DNA): TGCGCCAGCAGTGAGTCGAAACTAGCGGGTGGTAATGAGCAGTTCTTC.

CDR3 amino acids: CASSLDLWEGYTF. Here the CDR3 DNA reads TGTGCCAGCAGCTTAGATCTATGGGAGGGCTACACCTTC. The chain recombines TRBV11-2 with TRBJ1-2; D is unclear. Germline V CDR1 and CDR2: SGHAT, FQNNGV. This CDR3 contains 13 residues. Deletions cut 0 bases from V and 8 bases from J, with 10 bases between.

The rearrangement uses TRBV30 and TRBJ1-1; D is perhaps TRBD1 (6 bases). The CDR3 extends over 11 amino acids. Trimming took 2 bases from V and 7 from J, leaving 8 bases between them. From germline, CDR1 is GTSNPN and CDR2 SVGIG (reference sequence). The CDR3 coding sequence is TGTGCCTGGAGTAAGGACAGTGAAGCTTTCTTT. It translates to CAWSKDSEAFF.

This chain joins TRBV7-8 and TRBJ1-1; 9 bases map to TRBD1. CDR3 size: 16 residues. Germline V CDR1 and CDR2: SGHVS, FQNEAQ. J lost 4 bases, V lost 1 base, and 7 bases had no gene match. The CDR3 coding sequence is TGTGCCAGCAGCTTAGTTTTGGGACAGGGTGGCACTGAAGCTTTCTTT. Protein: CASSLVLGQGGTEAFF.

The V call is TRBV2, the J call TRBJ1-1; D is unresolved. Germline V lookup: CDR1 SNHLY, CDR2 FYNNEI. The CDR3 length is 13 residues. V lost 1 base to trimming and J lost 0 bases, with 3 bases between them. DNA for the CDR3: TGTGCCAGCAGTGAAGTAATGAACACTGAAGCTTTCTTT. Protein: CASSEVMNTEAFF. Full variable domain (rest looked up from reference TRBV2 and TRBJ1-1): EPEVTQTPSHQVTQMGQEVILRCVPISNHLYFYWYRQILGQKVEFLVSFYNNEISEKSEIFDDQFSVERPDGSNFTLKIRSTKLEDSAMYFCASSEVMNTEAFFGQGTRLTVV.

The V gene is TRBV7-3, the J gene TRBJ1-4, with TRBD1 as a possible D gene (5 bases). Germline V gene sequence: CDR1 SGHTA, CDR2 FQGTGA. The CDR3 is made up of 15 amino acids. Trimming left V 2 bases short and J 3 bases short, with 10 bases between. CDR3 coding DNA: TGTGCCAGCAGCTTATTGGGGCAGCCTAATGAAAAACTGTTTTTT. Translating gives CASSLLGQPNEKLFF.

This chain uses TRBV27 with TRBJ1-1; 8 bases align to TRBD1. V trimming: 5 bases; J trimming: 8 bases; junction bases outside the gene matches: 13. In germline, CDR1 is MNHEY, CDR2 SMNVEV (reference sequence). The CDR3 is 15 residues long. The CDR3 DNA is TGTGCCAGCAGTCCGGACCGAACAGGGGGTCGGGAAGCTTTCTTT. Its translation is CASSPDRTGGREAFF.

The CDR3 sequence is CASSYGRGSRPQHF. CDR3 DNA: TGTGCCAGCAGTTACGGCCGGGGTTCTCGGCCCCAGCATTTT. The chain employs TRBV6-5 and TRBJ1-5; D is undetermined. The V end was cut by 2 bases, the J end by 9 bases, with 14 bases between. From germline, CDR1 is MNHEY and CDR2 SVGAGI. This CDR3 region has 14 residues.